The 32 T cell receptor beta chains listed next were all sequenced from one sample in a study of chemoradiotherapy in HPV16-positive cancers (dated by TCRdb to between 2021 and 2022). Libraries came from the immunoSEQ multiplex PCR assay. In its TCRdb copy, this immuneACCESS table keeps in-frame sequences only and misses some clones. Where compared with another copy, unresolved V genes explain less than half of these, and the others have no known cause. The table for this sample lists about 5,500 clones; 78% of them were counted only once. Together, the top ten hold around 19% of the sample. The specimen was collected from a patient who underwent chemoradiotherapy. These receptors came from a human donor with HPV-associated anogenital cancer.

The chain joins TRBV6-1 to TRBJ1-5; a weak D match, TRBD1 (6 bases). V was trimmed by 7 bases and J by 0 bases, leaving 13 bases between them. There are 15 residues in the CDR3. The V gene's germline CDR1 is MNHNS and CDR2 SASEGT. The CDR3 loop reads CASTSAGVSNQPQHF. The DNA of the CDR3 is TGTGCCAGCACATCGGCAGGGGTTAGCAATCAGCCCCAGCATTTT.

The V and J genes are TRBV7-9 and TRBJ1-1; a weak D match, TRBD1 (6 bases). Trimming removed 1 base at V and 1 base at J, with 10 bases between. The CDR3 consists of 15 residues. Germline assignment: CDR1 SEHNR and CDR2 FQNEAQ (reference sequence). Written as DNA, the CDR3 is TGTGCCAGCAGCTTAGGTGGCAGGGGGAACACTGAAGCTTTCTTT. Amino acids: CASSLGGRGNTEAFF.

V and J are TRBV27 and TRBJ2-1, with 12 bases fitting TRBD2. Germline V gives CDR1 MNHEY, CDR2 SMNVEV (reference sequence). The CDR3 totals 15 residues. Unmatched junction bases numbered 10, after V lost 7 bases and J lost 9 bases. CDR3 residues: CASTPKGLAGGEQFF. The CDR3 nucleotides are TGTGCCAGCACCCCAAAGGGACTAGCGGGCGGTGAGCAGTTCTTC.

CDR3 in DNA: TGCGCCAGCAGCTTCCCGACAGGGGGGACAGGTAACACTGAAGCTTTCTTT. It translates to CASSFPTGGTGNTEAFF. The chain employs TRBV5-1 and TRBJ1-1, with 9 nucleotides matching TRBD1. V gave up 2 bases and J gave up 2 bases; unmatched junction bases: 10. The V gene's germline CDR1 is SGHRS and CDR2 YFSETQ. The CDR3 has 17 residues.

The rearrangement links TRBV11-2 to TRBJ2-5; tentative D call: TRBD2 (6 bases). The germline V gene has CDR1 SGHAT and CDR2 FQNNGV. The CDR3 consists of 12 residues. The V gene lost 3 bases and the J gene lost 10 bases, with 12 bases spanning the gap. The CDR3 region has the DNA TGTGCCAGCAGCTTGGGCGGGGTGGACCAGTACTTC. Its protein is CASSLGGVDQYF. Using reference TRBV11-2 and TRBJ2-5 for the parts outside the CDR3, the full variable domain is EAGVAQSPRYKIIEKRQSVAFWCNPISGHATLYWYQQILGQGPKLLIQFQNNGVVDDSQLPKDRFSAERLKGVDSTLKIQPAKLEDSAVYLCASSLGGVDQYFGPGTRLLVL.

The chain has TRBV7-9 and TRBJ2-3, with 8 bases fitting TRBD2. Germline CDR1 SEHNR, CDR2 FQNEAQ (reference sequence). The length of the CDR3 is 17 residues. The V segment lost 5 bases and the J segment 2 bases; nucleotides outside the gene matches: 12. CDR3 sequence reads: CASSPEEPAGDTDTQYF. The CDR3 region has the DNA TGTGCCAGCAGCCCTGAGGAGCCAGCGGGGGACACAGATACGCAGTATTTT.

The chain couples TRBV6-5 to TRBJ2-3; no firm D call. CDR3 length equals 12 residues. Trimming removed 6 bases at V and 3 bases at J, with 7 bases between. Germline assignment: CDR1 MNHEY and CDR2 SVGAGI. This CDR3 is CASSPRTDTQYF. The CDR3, as DNA: TGTGCCAGCAGCCCGAGAACAGATACGCAGTATTTT.

This clone was detected once. The chain is built from TRBV11-3 and TRBJ2-2; 8 bases agree with TRBD1. Germline CDR1 SGHNT, CDR2 YENEEA. The V segment lost 5 bases and the J segment 0 bases; nucleotides outside the gene matches: 8. The CDR3 loop spans 17 amino acids. DNA for the CDR3: TGTGCCAGCAGCCTCAGGACAGGGAACTCGAACACCGGGGAGCTGTTTTTT. This translates into CASSLRTGNSNTGELFF.

J is TRBJ2-5 and V is TRBV11-2, with 9 positions matching TRBD1. The CDR3 runs 18 residues. Germline V gives CDR1 SGHAT, CDR2 FQNNGV. V lost 1 base and J lost 4; bases outside the gene matches: 13. The CDR3 protein is CASSLGGQGTWWGETQYF. In nucleotides, the CDR3 is TGTGCCAGCAGCTTAGGGGGACAGGGTACGTGGTGGGGAGAGACCCAGTACTTC.

The chain uses TRBV5-1 and TRBJ2-2; 11 bases line up with TRBD2. The CDR3 extends over 17 amino acids. With 0 bases clipped from V and 7 bases from J, the junction kept 8 bases outside the gene matches. Per the germline V gene, CDR1 is SGHRS and CDR2 is YFSETQ. In DNA, the CDR3 is TGCGCCAGCAGCTTGGGGACCACTAGCGGGAGTGTCGGGGAGCTGTTTTTT. It is translated as CASSLGTTSGSVGELFF.

The chain couples TRBV5-4 to TRBJ2-7; either TRBD1 or TRBD2 may supply D (5 bases each). Per germline, CDR1 SGHNT and CDR2 YYREEE (reference sequence). The V end lost 1 base, the J end lost 3 bases, and 8 bases lay between the germline ends. This CDR3 spans 13 amino acids. As DNA, the CDR3 is TGTGCCAGCAGCTTGACTGGGGGCTACGAGCAGTACTTC. Its protein is CASSLTGGYEQYF.

This chain connects TRBV28 to TRBJ1-4; 9 nucleotides line up with TRBD1. CDR1 is MDHEN, CDR2 SYDVKM, per germline. This CDR3 has 14 residues. J gave up 7 bases and V 2 bases, and 2 bases lay outside the gene matches. This chain's CDR3 is CASSLLQGAEKLFF. CDR3 coding DNA: TGTGCCAGCAGTTTACTACAGGGGGCTGAAAAACTGTTTTTT.

This clone was seen a few times. This rearrangement joins TRBV19 to TRBJ2-2; 10 bases match TRBD2. Trimming took 6 bases from V and 3 from J; bases not matched to a gene: 4. CDR3 length: 15 amino acids. Germline CDR1 and CDR2: LNHDA and SQIVND (reference sequence). The CDR3 region is CASRSGRADTGELFF. CDR3 coding DNA: TGTGCCAGTAGAAGCGGGAGGGCCGACACCGGGGAGCTGTTTTTT.

This rearrangement joins TRBV28 to TRBJ2-5, with 9 positions matching TRBD2. Per the germline V gene, CDR1 is MDHEN and CDR2 is SYDVKM. The CDR3 runs 15 residues. J was trimmed by 2 bases and V by 5 bases; bases with no gene match: 6. The CDR3 DNA sequence: TGTGCCAGCAGTGCCGCGGGAGGGACTCAAGAGACCCAGTACTTC. It translates to CASSAAGGTQETQYF. The complete variable domain, with remaining parts taken from reference TRBV28 and TRBJ2-5, reads DVKVTQSSRYLVKRTGEKVFLECVQDMDHENMFWYRQDPGLGLRLIYFSYDVKMKEKGDIPEGYSVSREKKERFSLILESASTNQTSMYLCASSAAGGTQETQYFGPGTRLLVL.

This clone was observed a handful of times. This chain connects TRBV19 to TRBJ1-2; tentative D call: TRBD1 (6 bases). Deletions cut 3 bases from V and 5 bases from J, with 13 bases between. The CDR3 length is 14 residues. The germline CDR1 and CDR2 sequences are LNHDA and SQIVND (reference sequence). CDR3 in amino acids: CASSIVGGGYGYTF. The CDR3, as DNA: TGTGCCAGTAGTATCGTCGGGGGCGGATATGGCTACACCTTC.

The J gene is TRBJ1-4, the V gene TRBV7-5; the listed D gene, TRBD1, was not tested against the DNA. TRBV7-5 is labeled a pseudogene. The CDR3 consists of 15 residues. The CDR3 region has the DNA TGTGCCAGAAACCAGAAAGACAGGGGGGTTGAAAAACTGTTTTTT. Translating it yields CARNQKDRGVEKLFF.

V and J are TRBV6-6 and TRBJ1-5; 8 bases match TRBD1. Germline assignment: CDR1 MNHNY and CDR2 SVGAGI (reference sequence). Germline trimming cut 6 bases from V and 6 bases from J; bases unmatched to any gene: 13. The CDR3 sequence is 16 residues long. CDR3 loop: CASRSGQGGILQPQHF. The DNA of the CDR3 is TGTGCCAGCAGGTCCGGACAGGGAGGCATTCTTCAGCCCCAGCATTTT.

J is TRBJ2-2 and V is TRBV5-4, with 9 positions matching TRBD2. The J segment lost 4 bases and the V segment lost 2 bases, leaving 6 bases of the junction unmatched. The CDR3 contains 16 residues. Per the germline V gene, CDR1 is SGHNT and CDR2 is YYREEE (reference sequence). Written as DNA, the CDR3 is TGTGCCAGCAGCTTACAGGGCGGGAGGGCCACCGGGGAGCTGTTTTTT. The encoded protein is CASSLQGGRATGELFF.

This sequence joins TRBV5-1 and TRBJ1-2; TRBD1 matches at 7 bases. V shed 4 bases, J shed 4 bases, and the junction held 4 bases outside the gene matches. The CDR3 has 13 amino acids. Germline CDR1 reads SGHRS; CDR2 reads YFSETQ. The CDR3 DNA reads as TGCGCCAGCAGCCTCGACAGGGCCTATGGCTACACCTTC. This encodes CASSLDRAYGYTF.

The J gene is TRBJ2-7, the V gene TRBV18; D could derive from TRBD1 or TRBD2 (6 bases each). CDR3 length: 15 amino acids. Deletions cut 4 bases from V and 1 base from J, with 14 bases between. Germline lookup yields CDR1 KGHSH and CDR2 LQKENI. The chain's CDR3 is CASSLRGDLSYEQYF. In DNA, the CDR3 is TGTGCCAGCTCACTTAGGGGGGACCTTTCCTACGAGCAGTACTTC.

This clone has more than one count but fewer than ten. The chain links TRBV20-1 to TRBJ2-7; 8 positions agree with TRBD1. With 6 bases clipped from V and 5 bases from J, the junction kept 3 bases outside the gene matches. Germline V gene sequence: CDR1 DFQATT, CDR2 SNEGSKA (reference sequence). The CDR3 length is 11 residues. The chain's CDR3 is CSAGQGNEQYF. The CDR3 DNA reads TGCAGTGCCGGACAGGGTAACGAGCAGTACTTC.

The gene calls are TRBV27 and TRBJ2-5, with D maybe TRBD2 (5 bases). Trimming left V 8 bases short and J 1 base short, with 17 bases between. Germline V gene lookup returns CDR1 MNHEY and CDR2 SMNVEV (reference sequence). The CDR3 contains 15 residues. The CDR3 sequence is CASGQRASSQETQYF. CDR3 in DNA: TGTGCCAGCGGCCAGAGGGCTAGCAGCCAAGAGACCCAGTACTTC.

The V gene is TRBV30, the J gene TRBJ2-3; no clear D. Trimming cost V 2 bases and J 2 bases, with 5 bases left between them. Germline loops: CDR1 GTSNPN, CDR2 SVGIG (reference sequence). This CDR3 is built from 12 residues. CDR3 residues: CAWSIDTDTQYF. CDR3 nucleotide sequence: TGTGCCTGGAGTATAGACACAGATACGCAGTATTTT.

This clone was seen a handful of times. The chain has TRBV7-3 and TRBJ2-1; 14 bases map to TRBD2. The CDR3 contains 14 residues. Germline V lookup: CDR1 SGHTA, CDR2 FQGTGA. The junction had 1 base not matched to a gene; V was cut back by 4 bases and J by 8 bases. For the CDR3, the DNA is TGTGCCAGCAGCTCGGGACTAGCGGGGGATGAGCAGTTCTTC. Protein sequence: CASSSGLAGDEQFF.

V gene TRBV7-3 combines with J gene TRBJ2-5; 9 bases line up with TRBD2. V gave up 2 bases and J gave up 4 bases; unmatched junction bases: 5. This CDR3 region has 15 residues. Per germline, CDR1 SGHTA and CDR2 FQGTGA. The CDR3 DNA sequence: TGTGCCAGCAGCTTAGCGGGAGGGCCGAGAGAGACCCAGTACTTC. Protein sequence: CASSLAGGPRETQYF.

J is TRBJ2-3 and V is TRBV7-6; D not certain. Trimming stripped 4 bases from V and 1 base from J, with 9 bases between. The CDR3 contains 14 residues. Germline-derived CDR1 and CDR2 are SGHVS and FNYEAQ. The DNA of the CDR3 is TGTGCCAGCAGCTATGCCGTCGGCACAGATACGCAGTATTTT. This sequence encodes CASSYAVGTDTQYF.

The chain combines TRBV6-6 with TRBJ2-1; D could derive from TRBD1 or TRBD2 (5 bases each). CDR3 length: 14 residues. V was clipped by 4 bases and J by 6 bases, with 13 bases between them. Germline values: CDR1 MNHNY, CDR2 SVGAGI (reference sequence). In nucleotides, the CDR3 is TGTGCCAGCAGTTTGGCCGGGACCACCAATGAGCAGTTCTTC. Its protein product is CASSLAGTTNEQFF.

The chain links TRBV29-1 to TRBJ2-7; 7 nucleotides match TRBD1. Looked up from germline, CDR1 is SQVTM and CDR2 is ANQGSEA. Trimming took 6 bases from V and 0 from J; bases not matched to a gene: 5. This CDR3 region has 13 residues. The CDR3 is CSVGTDNSYEQYF. The CDR3 nucleotides are TGCAGCGTAGGGACAGACAACTCCTACGAGCAGTACTTC.

This chain joins TRBV9 and TRBJ1-2; D gene ambiguous. CDR1 is SGDLS and CDR2 is YYNGEE in the germline V gene. The CDR3 covers 13 residues. Trimming removed 0 bases from V and 3 bases from J, with 6 bases in between. The CDR3 sequence: CASSVVEDYGYTF. CDR3 nucleotides: TGTGCCAGCAGCGTAGTTGAGGACTATGGCTACACCTTC.

The chain has TRBV5-6 and TRBJ2-7; the match to TRBD1 covers 8 bases. The CDR3 loop spans 13 amino acids. CDR1 and CDR2 from the germline V gene are SGHDT and YYEEEE. V dropped 4 bases and J dropped 1; count of bases not matched to a gene: 1. The chain's CDR3 is CASSRDRSYEQYF. CDR3 nucleotide sequence: TGTGCCAGCAGCCGGGACAGGTCCTACGAGCAGTACTTC.

This clone appeared a single time. The chain carries TRBV5-5 and TRBJ2-3; D is possibly TRBD1 (5 bases). The ends were cut back, 4 bases at V and 0 bases at J, with 15 bases in the middle. CDR1 SGHKS and CDR2 YYEKEE come from the germline V gene (reference sequence). The CDR3 consists of 16 residues. The CDR3 spells CASSPQGSPSTDTQYF. The CDR3 DNA reads as TGTGCCAGCAGCCCTCAGGGATCACCTAGCACAGATACGCAGTATTTT.

The rearrangement links TRBV19 to TRBJ2-1, with a possible D match to TRBD1 (6 bases). Trimming cost V 6 bases and J 3 bases, with 18 bases left between them. Germline CDR1 reads LNHDA; CDR2 reads SQIVND (reference sequence). The CDR3 covers 16 residues. CDR3 loop: CASSPPGHRNYNEQFF. The CDR3 DNA reads TGTGCCAGTAGCCCGCCGGGACACCGGAACTACAATGAGCAGTTCTTC.